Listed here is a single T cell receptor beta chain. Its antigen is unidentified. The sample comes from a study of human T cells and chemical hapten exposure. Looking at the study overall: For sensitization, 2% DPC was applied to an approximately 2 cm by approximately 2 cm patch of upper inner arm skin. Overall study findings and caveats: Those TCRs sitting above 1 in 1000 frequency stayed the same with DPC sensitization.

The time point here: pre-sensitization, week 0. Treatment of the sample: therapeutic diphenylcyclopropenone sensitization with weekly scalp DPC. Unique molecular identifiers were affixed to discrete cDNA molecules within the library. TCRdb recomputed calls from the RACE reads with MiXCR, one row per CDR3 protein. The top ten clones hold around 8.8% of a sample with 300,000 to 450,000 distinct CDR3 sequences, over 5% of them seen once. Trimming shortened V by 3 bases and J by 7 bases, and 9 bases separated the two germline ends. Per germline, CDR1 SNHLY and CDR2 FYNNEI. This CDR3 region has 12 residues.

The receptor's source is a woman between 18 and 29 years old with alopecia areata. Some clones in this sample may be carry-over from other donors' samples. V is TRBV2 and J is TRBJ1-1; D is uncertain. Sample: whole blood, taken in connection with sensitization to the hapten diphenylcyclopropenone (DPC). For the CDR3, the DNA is TGTGCCAGCAGTGACGGTATTGGTGAAGCTTTCTTT. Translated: CASSDGIGEAFF.